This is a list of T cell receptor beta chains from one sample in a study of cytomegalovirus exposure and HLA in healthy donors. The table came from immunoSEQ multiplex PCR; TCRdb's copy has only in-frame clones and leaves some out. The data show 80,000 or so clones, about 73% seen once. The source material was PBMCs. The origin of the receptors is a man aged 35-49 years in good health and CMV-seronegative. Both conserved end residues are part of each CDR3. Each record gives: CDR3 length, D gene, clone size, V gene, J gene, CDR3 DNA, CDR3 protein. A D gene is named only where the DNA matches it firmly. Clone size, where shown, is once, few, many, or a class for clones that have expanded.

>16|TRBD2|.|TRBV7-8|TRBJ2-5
TGTGCCAGCAGCGCAGTCCCCCGAGCGGGAGCTGAGACCCAGTACTTC
CASSAVPRAGAETQYF
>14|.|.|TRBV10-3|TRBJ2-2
TGTGCCACTCGAGAGCAGGTTCACACCGGGGAGCTGTTTTTT
CATREQVHTGELFF
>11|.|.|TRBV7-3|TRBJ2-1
TGTGCCAGCAGCTCAGGGGTTGAGCAGTTCTTC
CASSSGVEQFF
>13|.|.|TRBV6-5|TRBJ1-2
TGTGCCAGCAGTTACTCCCAGGGAGGTGGCTACACCTTC
CASSYSQGGGYTF
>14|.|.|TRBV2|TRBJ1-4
TGTGCCAGCAGGAGCATCGCAACTAATGAAAAACTGTTTTTT
CASRSIATNEKLFF
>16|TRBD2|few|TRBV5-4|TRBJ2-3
TGTGCCAGCAGCTTTCCTAGCGGGAGGGGCTCAGATACGCAGTATTTT
CASSFPSGRGSDTQYF
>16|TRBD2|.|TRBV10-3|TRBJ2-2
TGTGCCATCAGGAAGACTAGCGGGAGTAACACCGGGGAGCTGTTTTTT
CAIRKTSGSNTGELFF
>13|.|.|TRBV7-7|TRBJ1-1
TGTGCTAGCAGCTTGTTAGGAGACACTGAAGCTTTCTTT
CASSLLGDTEAFF
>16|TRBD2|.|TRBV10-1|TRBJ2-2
TGCGCCAGCAGGACGGGAGGGCCGATGGGAACCGGGGAGCTGTTTTTT
CASRTGGPMGTGELFF
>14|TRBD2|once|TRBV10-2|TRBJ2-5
TGCGCCAGTAGACTGGCGGGAGGAGGAGAGACCCAGTACTTC
CASRLAGGGETQYF
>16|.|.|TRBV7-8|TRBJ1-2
TGTGCCAGCAGCCTCCTCGTGGGGGGGGTGGTGGGTGGCTACACCTTC
CASSLLVGGVVGGYTF
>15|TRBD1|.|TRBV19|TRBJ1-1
TGTGCCAGTAGTAACTACAGGGGGCGGTACACTGAAGCTTTCTTT
CASSNYRGRYTEAFF
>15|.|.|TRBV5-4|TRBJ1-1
TGTGCCAGCAGCCGAAAACAGGGAGTTAGCACTGAAGCTTTCTTT
CASSRKQGVSTEAFF
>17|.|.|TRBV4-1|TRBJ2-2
TGCGCCAGCAGCCACCCCGCTAGCGACGCGAACACCGGGGAGCTGTTTTTT
CASSHPASDANTGELFF
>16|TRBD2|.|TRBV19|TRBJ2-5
TGTGCCAGTAGTATAGATCTATCGAGCGGGAGGGAGACCCAGTACTTC
CASSIDLSSGRETQYF
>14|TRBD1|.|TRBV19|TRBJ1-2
TGTGCCAGTAGTTCAGGACAGGCTAACTATGGCTACACCTTC
CASSSGQANYGYTF
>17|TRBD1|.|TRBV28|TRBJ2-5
TGTGCCAGCACCCGATTCCCCCAGACAGGGCGGAAAGAGACCCAGTACTTC
CASTRFPQTGRKETQYF
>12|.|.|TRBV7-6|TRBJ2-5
TGTGCCAGCAGTTCCCCGCGGGAGACCCAGTACTTC
CASSSPRETQYF
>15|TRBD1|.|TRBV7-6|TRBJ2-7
TGTGCCAGCAGCTCTCCGGGACAGGGGAGTTACGAGCAGTACTTC
CASSSPGQGSYEQYF
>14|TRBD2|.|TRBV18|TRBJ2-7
TGTGCCAGCTCACCGGGTAGCGGGCCCTCGGAGCAGTACTTC
CASSPGSGPSEQYF
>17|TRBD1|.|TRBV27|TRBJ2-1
TGTGCCAGCAGTACGGGACAGGGTATTCGGGGCGGGAGTCGACCGTTCTTC
CASSTGQGIRGGSRPFF
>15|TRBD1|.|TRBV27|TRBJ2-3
TGTGCCAGCAGTTTCACAGGGGGTGGCACAGATACGCAGTATTTT
CASSFTGGGTDTQYF
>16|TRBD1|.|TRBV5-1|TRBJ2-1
TGCGCCAGCAGCTTGGCACAGGGGCAAGGCTACAATGAGCAGTTCTTC
CASSLAQGQGYNEQFF
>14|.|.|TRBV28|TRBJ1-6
TGTGCCAGCACCGTGACAATCGTAGGTTCACCCCTCCACTTT
CASTVTIVGSPLHF
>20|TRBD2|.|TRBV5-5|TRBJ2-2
TGTGCCAGCAGCTTGTTGGGTGGGGGTCGAGCGGGAGCGAACACCGGGGAGCTGTTTTTT
CASSLLGGGRAGANTGELFF
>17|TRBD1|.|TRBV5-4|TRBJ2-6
TGTGCCAGCAGCTCACCAGGACAGGGGGCTGGGGCCAACGTCCTGACTTTC
CASSSPGQGAGANVLTF
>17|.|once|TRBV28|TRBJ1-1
TGTGCCAGCAGTTCCAGGGGACGAGAGGGGATTTTCACTGAAGCTTTCTTT
CASSSRGREGIFTEAFF
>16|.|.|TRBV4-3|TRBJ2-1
TGCGCCAGCAGCCAAGGTTCGTATTCCTCCTACAATGAGCAGTTCTTC
CASSQGSYSSYNEQFF
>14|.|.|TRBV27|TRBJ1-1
TGTGCCAGCAGTCCTGTAGGAGTGAACACTGAAGCTTTCTTT
CASSPVGVNTEAFF
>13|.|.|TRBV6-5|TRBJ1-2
TGTGCCAGCAGTTACGACAGAAACAGGGCCTACACCTTC
CASSYDRNRAYTF
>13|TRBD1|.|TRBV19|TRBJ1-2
TGTGCCAGTAGGAAGGACAGGGGGCTCGGCTACACCTTC
CASRKDRGLGYTF
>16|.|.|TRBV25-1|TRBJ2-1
TGTGCCAGCAGTGATGGTTACGGGGTTGATGAAAATGAGCAGTTCTTC
CASSDGYGVDENEQFF